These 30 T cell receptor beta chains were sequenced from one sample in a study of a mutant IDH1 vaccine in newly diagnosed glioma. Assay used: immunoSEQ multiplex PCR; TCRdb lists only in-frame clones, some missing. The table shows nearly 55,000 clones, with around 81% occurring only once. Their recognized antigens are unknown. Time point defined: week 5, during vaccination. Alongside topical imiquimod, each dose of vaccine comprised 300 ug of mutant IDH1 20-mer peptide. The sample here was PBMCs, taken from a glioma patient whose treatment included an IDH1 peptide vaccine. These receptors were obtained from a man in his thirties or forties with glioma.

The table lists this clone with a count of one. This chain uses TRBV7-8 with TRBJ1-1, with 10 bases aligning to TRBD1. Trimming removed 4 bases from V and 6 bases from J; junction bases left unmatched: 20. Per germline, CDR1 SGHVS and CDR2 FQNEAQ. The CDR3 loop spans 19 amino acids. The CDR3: CASSYAQGQGRWGGAEAFF. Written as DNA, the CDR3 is TGTGCCAGCAGCTACGCTCAGGGACAGGGGAGGTGGGGGGGCGCTGAAGCTTTCTTT.

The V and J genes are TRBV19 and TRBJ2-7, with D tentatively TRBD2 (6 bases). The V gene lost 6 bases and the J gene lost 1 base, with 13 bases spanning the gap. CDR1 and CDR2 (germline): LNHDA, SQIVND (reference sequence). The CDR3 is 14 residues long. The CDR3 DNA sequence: TGTGCCAGTAGAGTTCGGACTACATCCTACGAGCAGTACTTC. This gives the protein CASRVRTTSYEQYF.

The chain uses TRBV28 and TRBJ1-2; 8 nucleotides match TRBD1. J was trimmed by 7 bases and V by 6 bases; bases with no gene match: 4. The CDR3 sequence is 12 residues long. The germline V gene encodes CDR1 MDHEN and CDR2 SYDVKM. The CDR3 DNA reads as TGTGCCAGCAGGGGACAGGAGACTGGCTACACCTTC. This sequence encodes CASRGQETGYTF.

CDR3 region: CASSLFPSGTGVSPLHF. The CDR3 DNA reads TGTGCCAGCAGTTTATTCCCCTCCGGGACAGGGGTCTCACCCCTCCACTTT. The V call is TRBV27, the J call TRBJ1-6, with TRBD1 matching over 10 bases. Per germline, CDR1 MNHEY and CDR2 SMNVEV (reference sequence). The CDR3 totals 17 residues. V lost 1 base, J lost 10 bases, and 10 bases stayed unmatched.

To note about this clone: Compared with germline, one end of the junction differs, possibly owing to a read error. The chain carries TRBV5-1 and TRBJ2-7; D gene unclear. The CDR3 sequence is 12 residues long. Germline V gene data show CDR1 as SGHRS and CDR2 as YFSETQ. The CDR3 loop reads CASSLESYEQCF. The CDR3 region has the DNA TGCGCCAGCAGCTTGGAGTCATACGAGCAGTGCTTC.

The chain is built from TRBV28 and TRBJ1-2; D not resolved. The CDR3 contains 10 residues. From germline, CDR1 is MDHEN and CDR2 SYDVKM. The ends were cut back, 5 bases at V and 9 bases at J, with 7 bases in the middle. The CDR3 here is CASSQGRYTF. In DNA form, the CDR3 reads TGTGCCAGCAGTCAAGGCCGCTACACCTTC.

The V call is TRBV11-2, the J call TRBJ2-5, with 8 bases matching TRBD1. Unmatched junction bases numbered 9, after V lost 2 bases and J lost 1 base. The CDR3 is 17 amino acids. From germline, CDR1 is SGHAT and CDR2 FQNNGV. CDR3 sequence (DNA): TGTGCCAGCAGCTTACTGAGGACAGGGTACATCCAAGAGACCCAGTACTTC. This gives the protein CASSLLRTGYIQETQYF.

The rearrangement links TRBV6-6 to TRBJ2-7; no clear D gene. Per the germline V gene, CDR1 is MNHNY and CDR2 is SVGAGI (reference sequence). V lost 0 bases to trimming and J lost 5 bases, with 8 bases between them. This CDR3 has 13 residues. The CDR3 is CASSYSRSNEQYF. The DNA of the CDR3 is TGTGCCAGCAGTTACTCGAGGTCTAACGAGCAGTACTTC.

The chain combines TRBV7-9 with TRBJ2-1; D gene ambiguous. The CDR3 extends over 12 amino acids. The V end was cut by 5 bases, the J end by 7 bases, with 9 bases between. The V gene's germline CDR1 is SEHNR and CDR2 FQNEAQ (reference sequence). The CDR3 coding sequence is TGTGCCAGCAGCACCAGACCAAATGAGCAGTTCTTC. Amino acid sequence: CASSTRPNEQFF.

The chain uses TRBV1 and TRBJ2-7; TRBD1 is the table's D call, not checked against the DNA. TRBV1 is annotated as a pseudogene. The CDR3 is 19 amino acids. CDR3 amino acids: CTSSQERNFRDRGVYEQYF. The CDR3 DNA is TGCACCAGCAGCCAAGAGAGGAATTTCCGGGACAGGGGGGTTTACGAGCAGTACTTC.

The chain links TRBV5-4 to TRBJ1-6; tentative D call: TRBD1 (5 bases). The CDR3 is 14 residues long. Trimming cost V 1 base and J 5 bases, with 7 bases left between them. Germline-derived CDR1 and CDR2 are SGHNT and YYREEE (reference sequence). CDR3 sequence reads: CASSLSRDNSPLHF. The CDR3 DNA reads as TGTGCCAGCAGCTTGAGCAGGGATAATTCACCCCTCCACTTT. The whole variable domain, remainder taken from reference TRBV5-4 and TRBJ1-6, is ETGVTQSPTHLIKTRGQQVTLRCSSQSGHNTVSWYQQALGQGPQFIFQYYREEENGRGNFPPRFSGLQFPNYSSELNVNALELDDSALYLCASSLSRDNSPLHFGNGTRLTVT.

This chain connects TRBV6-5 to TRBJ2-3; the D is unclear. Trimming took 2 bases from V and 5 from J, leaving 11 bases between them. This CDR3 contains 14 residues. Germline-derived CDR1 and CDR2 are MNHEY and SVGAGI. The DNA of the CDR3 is TGTGCCAGCAGTTACATGGCGGCTAGAGATACGCAGTATTTT. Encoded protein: CASSYMAARDTQYF.

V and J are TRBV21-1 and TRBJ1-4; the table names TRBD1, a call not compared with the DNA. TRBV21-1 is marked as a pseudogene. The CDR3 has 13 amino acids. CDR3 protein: CASSGPNYEKLFF. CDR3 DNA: TGTGCCAGCAGCGGGCCGAATTATGAGAAACTGTTTTTT.

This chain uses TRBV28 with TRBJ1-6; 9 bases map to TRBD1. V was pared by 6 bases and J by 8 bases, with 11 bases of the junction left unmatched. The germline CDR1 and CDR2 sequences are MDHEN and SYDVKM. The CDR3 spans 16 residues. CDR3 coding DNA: TGTGCCAGCAGCTCGGGACAGGGCATGAGTTATTCACCCCTCCACTTT. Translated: CASSSGQGMSYSPLHF.

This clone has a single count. CDR3 region: CASSVGDRGMGSGNTIYF. CDR3 in DNA: TGTGCCAGCAGCGTAGGGGACAGGGGGATGGGCTCTGGAAACACCATATATTTT. The chain has TRBV9 and TRBJ1-3; TRBD1 matches at 11 bases. With V trimmed by 0 bases and J by 0 bases, 5 bases remained unmatched. CDR3 length: 18 amino acids. Germline loops: CDR1 SGDLS, CDR2 YYNGEE. Variable domain in full (rest from reference TRBV9 and TRBJ1-3): DSGVTQTPKHLITATGQRVTLRCSPRSGDLSVYWYQQSLDQGLQFLIQYYNGEERAKGNILERFSAQQFPDLHSELNLSSLELGDSALYFCASSVGDRGMGSGNTIYFGEGSWLTVV.

The CDR3 reads CASSPGQGVYNSPLHF. The CDR3, as DNA: TGTGCCAGTAGTCCTGGACAGGGGGTCTATAATTCACCCCTCCACTTT. The chain is built from TRBV19 and TRBJ1-6, with TRBD1 identical over 10 bases. CDR3 length equals 16 residues. The V gene's germline CDR1 is LNHDA and CDR2 SQIVND (reference sequence). The trim removed 5 bases at V and 3 bases at J, leaving 4 bases unmatched.

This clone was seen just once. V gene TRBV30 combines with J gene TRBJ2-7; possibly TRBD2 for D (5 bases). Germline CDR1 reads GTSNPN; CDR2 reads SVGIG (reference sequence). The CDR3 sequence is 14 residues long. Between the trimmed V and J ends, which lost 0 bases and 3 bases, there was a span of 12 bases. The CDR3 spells CAWSVGARIYEQYF. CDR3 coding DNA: TGTGCCTGGAGTGTGGGAGCCCGCATCTACGAGCAGTACTTC.

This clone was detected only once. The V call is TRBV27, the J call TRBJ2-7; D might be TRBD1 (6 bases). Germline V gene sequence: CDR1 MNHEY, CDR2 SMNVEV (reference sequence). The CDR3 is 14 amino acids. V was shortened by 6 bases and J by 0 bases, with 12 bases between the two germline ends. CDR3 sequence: CASRPDSTSYEQYF. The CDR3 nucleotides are TGTGCCAGCAGGCCGGACAGTACCTCCTACGAGCAGTACTTC.

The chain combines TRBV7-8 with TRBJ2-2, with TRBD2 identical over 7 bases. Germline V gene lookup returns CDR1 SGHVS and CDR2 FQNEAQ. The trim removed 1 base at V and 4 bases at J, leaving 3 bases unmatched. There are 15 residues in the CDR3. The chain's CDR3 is CASSLVTGGTGELFF. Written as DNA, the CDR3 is TGTGCCAGCAGCTTAGTTACGGGGGGCACCGGGGAGCTGTTTTTT.

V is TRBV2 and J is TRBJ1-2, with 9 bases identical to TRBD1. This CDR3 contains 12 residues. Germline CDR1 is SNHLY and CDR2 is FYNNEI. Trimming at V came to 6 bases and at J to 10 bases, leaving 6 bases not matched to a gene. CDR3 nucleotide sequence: TGTGCCAGCAGCCAACGACAGGGGGACTACACCTTC. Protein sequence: CASSQRQGDYTF.

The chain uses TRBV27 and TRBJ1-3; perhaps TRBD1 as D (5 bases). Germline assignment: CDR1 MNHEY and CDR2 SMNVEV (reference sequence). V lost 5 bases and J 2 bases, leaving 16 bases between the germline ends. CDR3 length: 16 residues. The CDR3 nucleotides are TGTGCCAGCAGTCTTAGAGGCCCCAGGGCTGGAAACACCATATATTTT. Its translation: CASSLRGPRAGNTIYF.

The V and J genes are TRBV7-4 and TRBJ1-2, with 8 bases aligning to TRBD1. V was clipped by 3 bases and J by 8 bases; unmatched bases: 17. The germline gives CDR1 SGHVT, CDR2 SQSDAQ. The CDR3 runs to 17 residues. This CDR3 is CASSLTGAKTPPRGYTF. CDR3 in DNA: TGTGCCAGCAGCTTGACAGGGGCGAAAACCCCCCCCCGAGGCTACACCTTC.

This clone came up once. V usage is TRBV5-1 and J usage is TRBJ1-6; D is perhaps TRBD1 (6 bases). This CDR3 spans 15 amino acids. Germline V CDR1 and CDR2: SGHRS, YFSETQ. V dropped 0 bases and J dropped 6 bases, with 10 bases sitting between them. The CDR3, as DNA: TGCGCCAGCAGCTTGGATCCAGGGGCTAATTCACCCCTCCACTTT. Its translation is CASSLDPGANSPLHF.

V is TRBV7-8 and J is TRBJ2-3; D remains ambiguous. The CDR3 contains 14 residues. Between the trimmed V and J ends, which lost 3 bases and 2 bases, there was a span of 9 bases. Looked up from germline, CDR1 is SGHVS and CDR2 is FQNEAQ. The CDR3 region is CASSFMGYTDTQYF. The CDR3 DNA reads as TGTGCCAGCAGCTTCATGGGGTACACAGATACGCAGTATTTT.

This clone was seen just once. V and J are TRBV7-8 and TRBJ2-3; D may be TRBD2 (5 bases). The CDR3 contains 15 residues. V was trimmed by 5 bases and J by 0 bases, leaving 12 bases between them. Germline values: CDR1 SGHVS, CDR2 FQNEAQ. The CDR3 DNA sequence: TGTGCCAGCAGCCCACCGGGGATTAGCACAGATACGCAGTATTTT. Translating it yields CASSPPGISTDTQYF.

In DNA, the CDR3 is TGTGCCAGTAGTACCACCAACAGGGGCTCCTACGAGCAGTACTTC. Translation: CASSTTNRGSYEQYF. This chain joins TRBV19 and TRBJ2-7; 7 bases map to TRBD1. Unmatched junction bases numbered 6, after V lost 4 bases and J lost 0 bases. From germline, CDR1 is LNHDA and CDR2 SQIVND (reference sequence). The CDR3 loop spans 15 amino acids.

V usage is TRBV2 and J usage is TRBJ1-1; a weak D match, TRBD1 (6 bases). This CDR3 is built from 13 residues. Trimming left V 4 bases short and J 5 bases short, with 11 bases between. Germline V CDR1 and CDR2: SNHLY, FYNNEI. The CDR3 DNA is TGTGCCAGCAGTGGAGGGCAGGGGACTGAAGCTTTCTTT. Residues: CASSGGQGTEAFF.

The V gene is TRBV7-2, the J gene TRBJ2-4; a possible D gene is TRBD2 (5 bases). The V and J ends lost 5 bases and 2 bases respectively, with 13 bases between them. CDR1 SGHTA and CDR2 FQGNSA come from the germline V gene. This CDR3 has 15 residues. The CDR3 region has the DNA TGTGCCAGCAGCCGGGATTTGCTTTCCAAAAACATTCAGTACTTC. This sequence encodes CASSRDLLSKNIQYF.

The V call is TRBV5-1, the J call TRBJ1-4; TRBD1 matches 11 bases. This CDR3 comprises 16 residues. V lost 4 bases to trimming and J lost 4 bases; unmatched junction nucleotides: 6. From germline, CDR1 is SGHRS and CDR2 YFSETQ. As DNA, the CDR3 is TGCGCCAGCAGCCCCTGGACAGGGGGCTTTAATGAAAAACTGTTTTTT. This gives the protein CASSPWTGGFNEKLFF.

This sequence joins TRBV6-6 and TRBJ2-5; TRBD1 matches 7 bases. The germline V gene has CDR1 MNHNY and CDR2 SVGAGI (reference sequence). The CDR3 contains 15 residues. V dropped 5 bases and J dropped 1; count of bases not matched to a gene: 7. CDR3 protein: CASSIHPGGQETQYF. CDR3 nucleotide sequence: TGTGCCAGCAGTATACATCCAGGGGGCCAAGAGACCCAGTACTTC.